These 14 T cell receptor beta chains came from one sample sequenced in a study of T cells in localized non-small cell lung cancer. The data were produced by immunoSEQ multiplex PCR, yet TCRdb's version contains in-frame clones alone and is incomplete. The profile covers about 33,000 clones, with just under 80% appearing a single time and about 16% taken by the ten largest. The source was peripheral blood, collected before any cancer treatment. All receptors come from a male donor older than 55 with stage III squamous cell lung carcinoma.

The chain employs TRBV2 and TRBJ2-6; no clear D. The CDR3 loop spans 15 amino acids. Germline CDR1 reads SNHLY; CDR2 reads FYNNEI. V gave up 7 bases and J gave up 0 bases, with 10 bases separating them. The CDR3 bases are TGTGCCAGCACCCTCTTAGTCTCTGGGGCCAACGTCCTGACTTTC. Translation gives CASTLLVSGANVLTF.

The genes are TRBV9 and TRBJ1-1, with D unclear. Trimming stripped 2 bases from V and 1 base from J, with 12 bases between. The germline V gene encodes CDR1 SGDLS and CDR2 YYNGEE. The CDR3 covers 15 residues. The CDR3 here is CASSVGPRPNTEAFF. CDR3 coding DNA: TGTGCCAGCAGCGTTGGACCTCGGCCGAACACTGAAGCTTTCTTT. The variable domain in full, completed from reference TRBV9 and TRBJ1-1, reads DSGVTQTPKHLITATGQRVTLRCSPRSGDLSVYWYQQSLDQGLQFLIQYYNGEERAKGNILERFSAQQFPDLHSELNLSSLELGDSALYFCASSVGPRPNTEAFFGQGTRLTVV.

The chain employs TRBV19 and TRBJ1-1; 7 positions agree with TRBD1. The germline V gene encodes CDR1 LNHDA and CDR2 SQIVND (reference sequence). V lost 4 bases, J lost 0 bases, and 11 bases stayed unmatched. The CDR3 has 17 residues. The CDR3 nucleotides are TGTGCCAGTAGTACCGGCGCCAGGGGGGGCGTGAACACTGAAGCTTTCTTT. This codes for CASSTGARGGVNTEAFF. The full variable domain, in which reference TRBV19 and TRBJ1-1 provide the parts outside the CDR3, is DGGITQSPKYLFRKEGQNVTLSCEQNLNHDAMYWYRQDPGQGLRLIYYSQIVNDFQKGDIAEGYSVSREKKESFPLTVTSAQKNPTAFYLCASSTGARGGVNTEAFFGQGTRLTVV.

V and J are TRBV5-4 and TRBJ1-2; D remains unclear. The germline V gene encodes CDR1 SGHNT and CDR2 YYREEE (reference sequence). V was shortened by 2 bases and J by 0 bases, with 14 bases between the two germline ends. This CDR3 is 16 amino acids long. The CDR3 region has the DNA TGTGCCAGCAGCTTTGCGTGGGGAAAAGCTAACTATGGCTACACCTTC. This codes for CASSFAWGKANYGYTF.

The chain links TRBV27 to TRBJ2-7; D is ambiguous. Germline-derived CDR1 and CDR2 are MNHEY and SMNVEV (reference sequence). Trimming cost V 2 bases and J 0 bases, with 5 bases left between them. This CDR3 spans 13 amino acids. DNA of the CDR3: TGTGCCAGCAGTTTAGCTGGCTCCTACGAGCAGTACTTC. It is translated as CASSLAGSYEQYF.

The J gene is TRBJ1-6, the V gene TRBV10-3; D remains ambiguous. Per germline, CDR1 ENHRY and CDR2 SYGVKD. Trimming stripped 0 bases from V and 3 bases from J, with 12 bases between. The CDR3 consists of 17 residues. The CDR3 coding sequence is TGTGCCATCAGTGAGTCGGGGAACCTGAACTATAATTCACCCCTCCACTTT. Protein sequence: CAISESGNLNYNSPLHF.

This chain uses TRBV7-9 with TRBJ1-2; D is ambiguous. Germline V gene sequence: CDR1 SEHNR, CDR2 FQNEAQ (reference sequence). V shed 4 bases and J shed 0 bases, with 18 bases lying between them. The CDR3 runs 17 residues. The CDR3 sequence is CASSSDPGKKSNYGYTF. CDR3 sequence (DNA): TGTGCCAGCAGCTCCGATCCGGGGAAGAAGTCTAACTATGGCTACACCTTC.

The chain uses TRBV5-5 and TRBJ1-5; D gene ambiguous. The V end lost 4 bases, the J end lost 4 bases, and 9 bases lay between the germline ends. Germline V lookup: CDR1 SGHKS, CDR2 YYEKEE (reference sequence). The CDR3 extends over 13 amino acids. The CDR3 spells CASSRIENQPQHF. The CDR3 DNA sequence: TGTGCCAGCAGCCGTATCGAGAATCAGCCCCAGCATTTT.

The chain couples TRBV27 to TRBJ2-5; 11 nucleotides align to TRBD1. Germline V gene lookup returns CDR1 MNHEY and CDR2 SMNVEV (reference sequence). The CDR3 sequence is 15 residues long. Trimming removed 6 bases from V and 5 bases from J; junction bases left unmatched: 8. The CDR3 reads CASSVGQGVWETQYF. CDR3 nucleotide sequence: TGTGCCAGCAGCGTGGGACAGGGGGTTTGGGAGACCCAGTACTTC.

CDR3 in amino acids: CASSLNPDYGYTF. The CDR3, as DNA: TGTGCCAGCAGCTTGAATCCAGACTATGGCTACACCTTC. V is TRBV7-8 and J is TRBJ1-2; no clear D gene. V gave up 3 bases and J gave up 3 bases, with 8 bases separating them. The CDR3 covers 13 residues. Germline assignment: CDR1 SGHVS and CDR2 FQNEAQ.

The chain uses TRBV5-4 and TRBJ2-6; the D gene is possibly TRBD2 (6 bases). CDR3 size: 15 residues. The germline V gene encodes CDR1 SGHNT and CDR2 YYREEE (reference sequence). V was pared by 2 bases and J by 2 bases, with 8 bases between. This CDR3 reads CASSFGGAGANVLTF. DNA of the CDR3: TGTGCCAGCAGCTTTGGAGGGGCTGGGGCCAACGTCCTGACTTTC.

The V and J genes are TRBV10-3 and TRBJ2-7; D is tentatively TRBD1 or TRBD2 (6 bases each). V was trimmed by 9 bases and J by 1 base, leaving 16 bases between them. Germline CDR1 is ENHRY and CDR2 is SYGVKD. The CDR3 is 14 amino acids. In DNA, the CDR3 is TGTGCCATAGGGGGGCAGGGAAGGTCCTACGAGCAGTACTTC. Protein: CAIGGQGRSYEQYF.

This clone was counted between two and nine times. The chain links TRBV2 to TRBJ1-2, with D perhaps TRBD1 (5 bases). The V end was cut by 5 bases, the J end by 3 bases, with 10 bases between. Germline V gives CDR1 SNHLY, CDR2 FYNNEI. The CDR3 sequence is 13 residues long. CDR3 amino acids: CASSMQGDYGYTF. The CDR3 DNA is TGTGCCAGCAGTATGCAGGGAGACTATGGCTACACCTTC.

The genes are TRBV4-1 and TRBJ1-2; D call uncertain. The CDR3 runs to 13 residues. Germline V CDR1 and CDR2: MGHRA, YSYEKL. V lost 0 bases, J lost 5 bases, and 7 bases lay in between. The chain's CDR3 is CASSQDSKYGYTF. CDR3 coding DNA: TGCGCCAGCAGCCAAGATTCGAAGTATGGCTACACCTTC.